Listed below are T cell receptor beta chains from one sample, sequenced in a study of OX40 agonist ivuxolimab in advanced cancers. The protocol was immunoSEQ multiplex PCR, while the TCRdb copy is restricted to in-frame clones and leaves out a portion. The profile shows 20,000 to 30,000 clones, more than 75% of them singletons. Sequencing used CD4+ or CD8+ T cells sorted from blood, obtained in a trial of the OX40 agonist ivuxolimab. These TCRs come from an adult with an advanced solid tumor such as melanoma, head and neck, liver or kidney cancer. Both conserved end residues are part of each CDR3. The order of the fields is clone size, D gene, J gene, V gene, CDR3 DNA, CDR3 protein. D genes are given only for firm matches. Where a row states a size, it is once, few, many or the class of an expanded clone; other rows omit it.

clone_size: NA; d_call: TRBD1; j_call: TRBJ1-2; v_call: TRBV13; cdr3_nt: TGTGCCAGCAGCTTAAGTGACAGGGGAGACTATGGCTACACCTTC; cdr3_aa: CASSLSDRGDYGYTF
clone_size: NA; d_call: NA; j_call: TRBJ2-3; v_call: TRBV2; cdr3_nt: TGTGCCAGCAAACGACAGGTCCCCGGAGATACGCAGTATTTT; cdr3_aa: CASKRQVPGDTQYF
clone_size: NA; d_call: TRBD2; j_call: TRBJ2-1; v_call: TRBV9; cdr3_nt: TGTGCCAGCAGCGTAGCCGGGAGGAGTTTCTACAATGAGCAGTTCTTC; cdr3_aa: CASSVAGRSFYNEQFF
clone_size: NA; d_call: NA; j_call: TRBJ2-7; v_call: TRBV6-5; cdr3_nt: TGTGCCAGCAGTTTGGGGGTAACCTACGAGCAGTACTTC; cdr3_aa: CASSLGVTYEQYF
clone_size: NA; d_call: TRBD2; j_call: TRBJ2-2; v_call: TRBV11-2; cdr3_nt: TGTGCCAGCAGCTTACCGGGACTAGCGGGAGTGCTGTTTTTT; cdr3_aa: CASSLPGLAGVLFF
clone_size: once; d_call: NA; j_call: TRBJ2-3; v_call: TRBV7-8; cdr3_nt: TGTGCCAGCAGCCCCCTCGGCGGCACAGATACGCAGTATTTT; cdr3_aa: CASSPLGGTDTQYF
clone_size: once; d_call: TRBD2; j_call: TRBJ2-7; v_call: TRBV5-1; cdr3_nt: TGCGCCAGCAGCACCTCTAGCGGAAACTACGAGCAGTACTTC; cdr3_aa: CASSTSSGNYEQYF
clone_size: NA; d_call: NA; j_call: TRBJ2-1; v_call: TRBV6-1; cdr3_nt: TGTGCCAGCAGGCTTTTGAGGGAGACCTACAATGAGCAGTTCTTC; cdr3_aa: CASRLLRETYNEQFF
clone_size: NA; d_call: NA; j_call: TRBJ2-7; v_call: TRBV4-1; cdr3_nt: TGCGCCAGCAGCCAGGGAAACTACGAGCAGTACTTC; cdr3_aa: CASSQGNYEQYF
clone_size: NA; d_call: NA; j_call: TRBJ2-5; v_call: TRBV7-9; cdr3_nt: TGTGCCAGCAGCGGCTTAGAGGAGACCCAGTACTTC; cdr3_aa: CASSGLEETQYF
clone_size: once; d_call: NA; j_call: TRBJ2-2; v_call: TRBV7-8; cdr3_nt: TGTGCCAGCAGCCCGAGGGAAGACAGATTAACCGGGGAGCTGTTTTTT; cdr3_aa: CASSPREDRLTGELFF
clone_size: NA; d_call: TRBD2; j_call: TRBJ2-4; v_call: TRBV6-5; cdr3_nt: TGTGCCAGCAGTCCCCAGGGCGGGAGTGACATTCAGTACTTC; cdr3_aa: CASSPQGGSDIQYF
clone_size: NA; d_call: TRBD1; j_call: TRBJ2-7; v_call: TRBV23-1; cdr3_nt: TGCGCCAGCAGTCAATTTATTGACAGGGTCTCCTACGAGCAGTACTTC; cdr3_aa: CASSQFIDRVSYEQYF
clone_size: NA; d_call: NA; j_call: TRBJ2-2; v_call: TRBV5-1; cdr3_nt: TGCGCCAGCAGCTTGGCCCTCGGAACCGGGGAGCTGTTTTTT; cdr3_aa: CASSLALGTGELFF
clone_size: NA; d_call: TRBD2; j_call: TRBJ2-7; v_call: TRBV7-9; cdr3_nt: TGTGCCAGCAGCCCCTACCAAGCGGGGGTTTACGAGCAGTACTTC; cdr3_aa: CASSPYQAGVYEQYF
clone_size: NA; d_call: TRBD2; j_call: TRBJ2-3; v_call: TRBV9; cdr3_nt: TGTGCCAGCAGCGTGAGCGGGGGCCCCCCAGCAGATACGCAGTATTTT; cdr3_aa: CASSVSGGPPADTQYF
clone_size: NA; d_call: NA; j_call: TRBJ1-2; v_call: TRBV30; cdr3_nt: TGTGCCTGGAGTCCCCCGGGTCCCACCGCTGGCTACACCTTC; cdr3_aa: CAWSPPGPTAGYTF
clone_size: NA; d_call: NA; j_call: TRBJ2-1; v_call: TRBV5-6; cdr3_nt: TGTGCCAGCAGCTTGGGCAGGGGTGAGCAGTTCTTC; cdr3_aa: CASSLGRGEQFF
clone_size: NA; d_call: TRBD1; j_call: TRBJ1-1; v_call: TRBV2; cdr3_nt: TGTGCCAGCGGGTTCAGGGGGGCTGAAGCTTTCTTT; cdr3_aa: CASGFRGAEAFF
clone_size: NA; d_call: NA; j_call: TRBJ2-7; v_call: TRBV27; cdr3_nt: TGTGCCAGCAGTTTGGTGATCCACTCCTACGAGCAGTACTTC; cdr3_aa: CASSLVIHSYEQYF
clone_size: NA; d_call: NA; j_call: TRBJ1-4; v_call: TRBV6-5; cdr3_nt: TGTGCCAGCTCCTCTAACGGGGCAACTAATGAAAAACTGTTTTTT; cdr3_aa: CASSSNGATNEKLFF
clone_size: NA; d_call: NA; j_call: TRBJ1-1; v_call: TRBV6-5; cdr3_nt: TGTGCCAGCAGTTATGGGGGCTTGGGGACTGAAGCTTTCTTT; cdr3_aa: CASSYGGLGTEAFF
clone_size: few; d_call: NA; j_call: TRBJ2-7; v_call: TRBV19; cdr3_nt: TGTGCCAGTAGTATAACCGGCGGGTCCTACGAGCAGTACTTC; cdr3_aa: CASSITGGSYEQYF
clone_size: once; d_call: TRBD2; j_call: TRBJ2-1; v_call: TRBV28; cdr3_nt: TGTGCCAGCAGGTCTAGCGGGGGGATCAATGAGCAGTTCTTC; cdr3_aa: CASRSSGGINEQFF
clone_size: NA; d_call: TRBD1; j_call: TRBJ2-7; v_call: TRBV7-7; cdr3_nt: TGCGCCAGCAGCCAAGAAAAACAGGGGGCTCAATACGAGCAGTACTTC; cdr3_aa: CASSQEKQGAQYEQYF
clone_size: few; d_call: NA; j_call: TRBJ2-3; v_call: TRBV25-1; cdr3_nt: TGTGCCAGCAGTGCGGGGGTGTATACGCAGTATTTT; cdr3_aa: CASSAGVYTQYF
clone_size: few; d_call: TRBD1; j_call: TRBJ2-7; v_call: TRBV7-9; cdr3_nt: TGTGCCAGCAGCTTCTTTCCAGGGGGCATAACCTACGAGCAGTACTTC; cdr3_aa: CASSFFPGGITYEQYF
clone_size: many; d_call: NA; j_call: TRBJ2-1; v_call: TRBV7-9; cdr3_nt: TGTGCCAGCAGCTTAATAGCCGGTAGCTCCTACAATGAGCAGTTCTTC; cdr3_aa: CASSLIAGSSYNEQFF
clone_size: NA; d_call: NA; j_call: TRBJ2-1; v_call: TRBV7-8; cdr3_nt: TGTGCCAGCAGCTTAGCGGCCTATAATGAGCAGTTCTTC; cdr3_aa: CASSLAAYNEQFF
clone_size: once; d_call: NA; j_call: TRBJ2-4; v_call: TRBV7-9; cdr3_nt: TGTGCCAGCAGCGTCGGAGATTGGAACATTCAGTACTTC; cdr3_aa: CASSVGDWNIQYF
clone_size: NA; d_call: NA; j_call: TRBJ2-7; v_call: TRBV28; cdr3_nt: TGTGCCAGCAGCTTAGCGGCCCTCAGCTACGAGCAGTACTTC; cdr3_aa: CASSLAALSYEQYF
clone_size: NA; d_call: NA; j_call: TRBJ2-3; v_call: TRBV6-5; cdr3_nt: TGTGCCAGCAGTTACTGGGGCGATACGCAGTATTTT; cdr3_aa: CASSYWGDTQYF
clone_size: NA; d_call: TRBD2; j_call: TRBJ2-1; v_call: TRBV14; cdr3_nt: TGTGCCAGCAGCCAAGAGTCTAGCGGGTTTTACAATGAGCAGTTCTTC; cdr3_aa: CASSQESSGFYNEQFF
clone_size: NA; d_call: NA; j_call: TRBJ2-2; v_call: TRBV10-1; cdr3_nt: TGCGCCAGCAGTGAGTCCTCAGGGGACCTGACCGGGGAGCTGTTTTTT; cdr3_aa: CASSESSGDLTGELFF
clone_size: NA; d_call: NA; j_call: TRBJ2-3; v_call: TRBV27; cdr3_nt: TGTGCCAGCAGTCAAAGTATCGATACGCAGTATTTT; cdr3_aa: CASSQSIDTQYF
clone_size: NA; d_call: NA; j_call: TRBJ2-3; v_call: TRBV6-4; cdr3_nt: TGTGCCAGCAGTGACACCCCCCGAGATACGCAGTATTTT; cdr3_aa: CASSDTPRDTQYF
clone_size: NA; d_call: NA; j_call: TRBJ1-4; v_call: TRBV7-9; cdr3_nt: TGTGCCAGCAGCGAGGGGCACAGGGAAAAACTGTTTTTT; cdr3_aa: CASSEGHREKLFF
clone_size: NA; d_call: NA; j_call: TRBJ2-7; v_call: TRBV5-6; cdr3_nt: TGTGCCAGCAGCTTGGCCTTTCGGACCTACGAGCAGTACTTC; cdr3_aa: CASSLAFRTYEQYF
clone_size: NA; d_call: NA; j_call: TRBJ1-6; v_call: TRBV5-5; cdr3_nt: TGTGCCAGCAGCTTGGATAGGGAACGCAATTCACCCCTCCACTTT; cdr3_aa: CASSLDRERNSPLHF
clone_size: NA; d_call: TRBD2; j_call: TRBJ2-1; v_call: TRBV11-2; cdr3_nt: TGTGCCAGCAGCTTTGGTCTAGCGGGATCCCCCCTCTACAATGAGCAGTTCTTC; cdr3_aa: CASSFGLAGSPLYNEQFF
clone_size: NA; d_call: NA; j_call: TRBJ1-3; v_call: TRBV19; cdr3_nt: TGTGCTTCCCGGACGCACCTCTCTGGAAACACCATATATTTT; cdr3_aa: CASRTHLSGNTIYF
clone_size: NA; d_call: NA; j_call: TRBJ2-3; v_call: TRBV28; cdr3_nt: TGTGCCAGCACCATGGGGGCCTCGGCGGGTACGCAGTATTTT; cdr3_aa: CASTMGASAGTQYF
clone_size: NA; d_call: NA; j_call: TRBJ1-1; v_call: TRBV2; cdr3_nt: TGTGCCAGCAGTGGGACGGTTGAAGCTTTCTTT; cdr3_aa: CASSGTVEAFF
clone_size: NA; d_call: NA; j_call: TRBJ2-2; v_call: TRBV5-4; cdr3_nt: TGTGCCACCTTATCCCCCGGGGGTGAGAACACCGGGGAGCTGTTTTTT; cdr3_aa: CATLSPGGENTGELFF
clone_size: NA; d_call: TRBD1; j_call: TRBJ1-5; v_call: TRBV29-1; cdr3_nt: TGCAGCGTTGATACAGGGACAGGGACTAATCAGCCCCAGCATTTT; cdr3_aa: CSVDTGTGTNQPQHF
clone_size: NA; d_call: NA; j_call: TRBJ2-2; v_call: TRBV7-9; cdr3_nt: TGTGCCAGCACCGAGGGGACCGGGGAGCTGTTTTTT; cdr3_aa: CASTEGTGELFF
clone_size: NA; d_call: TRBD1; j_call: TRBJ1-2; v_call: TRBV27; cdr3_nt: TGTGCCAGCAGTCCAACAGGGGCGGGGGGCTACACCTTC; cdr3_aa: CASSPTGAGGYTF
clone_size: few; d_call: NA; j_call: TRBJ2-5; v_call: TRBV4-2; cdr3_nt: TGTGCCAGCAGCCAAGGCGGAGGAGGCGGGACCCAGTACTTC; cdr3_aa: CASSQGGGGGTQYF
clone_size: NA; d_call: TRBD1; j_call: TRBJ1-1; v_call: TRBV7-9; cdr3_nt: TGTGCCAGCAGCTCTCAGGGGGCGGGAACTGAAGCTTTCTTT; cdr3_aa: CASSSQGAGTEAFF
clone_size: NA; d_call: NA; j_call: TRBJ2-5; v_call: TRBV7-3; cdr3_nt: TGTGCCAGCAGCCCCGTGGGGGGCCCTGGGGAGACCCAGTACTTC; cdr3_aa: CASSPVGGPGETQYF
clone_size: NA; d_call: NA; j_call: TRBJ2-1; v_call: TRBV20-1; cdr3_nt: TGCAGTGCTAGAGGGGCCGAGCAGTTCTTC; cdr3_aa: CSARGAEQFF
clone_size: NA; d_call: NA; j_call: TRBJ2-1; v_call: TRBV29-1; cdr3_nt: TGCAGCGTTGAAGGGATAGCGACGTGGAACTCCTACAATGAGCAGTTCTTC; cdr3_aa: CSVEGIATWNSYNEQFF
clone_size: NA; d_call: NA; j_call: TRBJ2-1; v_call: TRBV28; cdr3_nt: TGTGCCAGCAGGGGACTTGTAACGGACAGGCCTTACAATGAGCAGTTCTTC; cdr3_aa: CASRGLVTDRPYNEQFF
clone_size: medium-sized; d_call: TRBD1; j_call: TRBJ2-2; v_call: TRBV7-9; cdr3_nt: TGTGCCAGCAGCCAAGGACAGGGCACCGGGGAGCTGTTTTTT; cdr3_aa: CASSQGQGTGELFF
clone_size: few; d_call: NA; j_call: TRBJ1-2; v_call: TRBV4-1; cdr3_nt: TGCGCCAGCAGTCCCGGGACCTATGGCTACACCTTC; cdr3_aa: CASSPGTYGYTF
clone_size: NA; d_call: TRBD1; j_call: TRBJ2-7; v_call: TRBV7-6; cdr3_nt: TGTGCCAGCAGCCCCCGGGACAGGGTCTACGAGCAGTACTTC; cdr3_aa: CASSPRDRVYEQYF
clone_size: NA; d_call: NA; j_call: TRBJ2-2; v_call: TRBV28; cdr3_nt: TGTGCCAGCAATCTTAGAACCGGGAACCCTCTTAACACCGGGGAGCTGTTTTTT; cdr3_aa: CASNLRTGNPLNTGELFF